This TCR beta chain was captured by sequencing in a study of cytomegalovirus exposure and HLA in healthy donors. Trimming at V came to 6 bases and at J to 5 bases, leaving 9 bases not matched to a gene. Germline values: CDR1 SEHNR, CDR2 FQNEAQ (reference sequence). The CDR3 spans 16 residues. General study findings and limits: Altogether, 160 or so TCR beta chains were recorded as cytomegalovirus-associated. About 87% or about 30% of the time was how often most TCR beta V segments were productive, according to an earlier analysis. Many donors carried some public TCRs, although rarity characterized most TCR sequences. In a later analysis, parvovirus B19, influenza, CMV and Epstein-Barr virus appeared linked to several top co-occurrence clusters.

Of note for this clone: Antigen unknown.

The study ran its PCR with 60 Vbeta and 13 Jbeta primers. TCRdb's table, derived via immunoSEQ multiplex PCR, lists solely in-frame clones and lacks some. The sample holds roughly 200,000 clones, roughly a tenth seen once. Sequenced input: PBMCs. The gene calls are TRBV7-9 and TRBJ2-1, with 11 positions matching TRBD1. This receptor was identified in a woman between 25 and 40 years old in good health and CMV-seropositive. The CDR3 nucleotides read TGTGCCAGCAGTTCTCTCCGGGACAGGGGGGACAATGAGCAGTTCTTC. This sequence encodes CASSSLRDRGDNEQFF.